The sequence of this TCR beta chain was determined in a study of blood T cell repertoires in COVID-19. Study information: Both acute and convalescent COVID-19 samples were obtained from the United States, Italy and Spain.

Original processing methods: Estimation of nucleated cell counts was performed using reference gene primer amplification. This table comes from immunoSEQ multiplex PCR, and its TCRdb copy is limited to in-frame clones, with some not included. V, J and clone size reflect that table, while D and trimming were determined from the DNA. The data contain 200,000 to 300,000 clones, about 87% of them singletons. CDR1 is MGHRA, CDR2 YSYEKL, per germline. Trimming removed 4 bases from V and 2 bases from J; junction bases left unmatched: 7. The CDR3 totals 15 residues. Ten or more counts support this clone. Individuals aged about 18 to 95 years were recruited from fewer than 25 US areas.

The clonotype comes from a woman aged 40 to 55 with acute COVID-19. Sample: PBMCs or T cells enriched from blood (not recorded which). This sequence joins TRBV4-1 and TRBJ2-7; TRBD1 matches 8 bases. CDR3 loop: CASSLHGQGAYEQYF. The CDR3 DNA sequence: TGCGCCAGCAGCCTCCATGGACAGGGAGCCTACGAGCAGTACTTC.